This TCR beta chain was captured in a study of blood T cell repertoires in COVID-19. Turning to the study itself: PBMCs, B-cell-depleted T cells, or T cells were the source of the cDNA or gDNA that made up the material.

Enrolled through a virtual design, the participants were between 18 and 89 years of age and came from some 26 US areas. Assignment of participants to cohorts was predicated upon participant-reported clinical history. Study processing details: The authors estimated nucleated cell counts from reference gene primer amplification. Clones were read by immunoSEQ multiplex PCR, and TCRdb kept only the in-frame ones, dropping some. For V, J and clone size, that table is used; D and trimming come from the DNA. The sample has 200,000 to 250,000 clones; about 90% are singletons. CDR3 length: 15 amino acids. V dropped 0 bases and J dropped 6; count of bases not matched to a gene: 7. Germline lookup yields CDR1 GTSNPN and CDR2 SVGIG (reference sequence).

The sequence was collected from a woman aged 45-65 years with acute COVID-19. The genes are TRBV30 and TRBJ1-1, with TRBD1 matching over 10 bases. Material: PBMCs or T cells enriched from blood (not recorded which). The CDR3 spells CAWSVPDRGSSEAFF. The CDR3, as DNA: TGTGCCTGGAGTGTACCGGACAGGGGGTCGTCTGAAGCTTTCTTT.